These 20 T cell receptor beta chains were all obtained from the same sample, sequenced in a study of CD8+ T cells in alopecia areata. TCR sequencing used cDNA made by reverse transcription of extracted RNA. The data were produced by immunoSEQ multiplex PCR, yet TCRdb's version contains in-frame clones alone and is incomplete. The data show 150,000 to 200,000 clones, with around three fifths seen just once and 12% to 15% held by the top ten. The treatment is: oral pan-JAK inhibitor, 5-10 mg twice daily. The source was CD4+ T cells sorted from blood, collected at week 24, from a patient treated with tofacitinib. Every receptor here comes from a human donor with alopecia areata.

The chain joins TRBV29-1 to TRBJ1-1; TRBD1 is a possible D gene (5 bases). The CDR3 extends over 14 amino acids. Trimming left V 0 bases short and J 1 base short, with 9 bases between. CDR1 and CDR2 (germline): SQVTM, ANQGSEA. Here the CDR3 DNA reads TGCAGCGTTGAAGATCCTGGACAGAACACTGAAGCTTTCTTT. Translating it yields CSVEDPGQNTEAFF.

The genes are TRBV30 and TRBJ2-5; D call uncertain. CDR1 is GTSNPN, CDR2 SVGIG, per germline (reference sequence). The CDR3 is made up of 15 amino acids. Trimming shortened V by 0 bases and J by 2 bases, and 13 bases separated the two germline ends. Here the CDR3 reads CAWSVGAGSQETQYF. The CDR3 nucleotides are TGTGCCTGGAGTGTGGGTGCAGGTTCACAAGAGACCCAGTACTTC.

The chain combines TRBV4-1 with TRBJ1-2, with 9 bases lining up with TRBD1. The germline V gene has CDR1 MGHRA and CDR2 YSYEKL. The CDR3 runs 16 residues. The junction had 10 bases not matched to a gene; V was cut back by 4 bases and J by 4 bases. In DNA form, the CDR3 reads TGCGCCAGCAGCCCAACCCCCGGGACAGGGCTCTATGGCTACACCTTC. Amino acid sequence: CASSPTPGTGLYGYTF.

The rearrangement uses TRBV30 and TRBJ1-6, with TRBD1 identical over 7 bases. Germline lookup yields CDR1 GTSNPN and CDR2 SVGIG (reference sequence). V was clipped by 3 bases and J by 7 bases; unmatched bases: 9. This CDR3 comprises 15 residues. The CDR3 spells CAWSAGDRVNSPLHF. As DNA, the CDR3 is TGTGCCTGGAGCGCCGGGGACAGAGTAAATTCACCCCTCCACTTT.

The V call is TRBV5-1, the J call TRBJ2-1, with 9 bases that match TRBD1. The germline V gene has CDR1 SGHRS and CDR2 YFSETQ. CDR3 size: 17 residues. J lost 3 bases, V lost 4 bases, and 11 bases had no gene match. The CDR3 DNA sequence: TGCGCCAGCAGCATCGCGTATACAGGGGGCGGCTACAATGAGCAGTTCTTC. Translating it yields CASSIAYTGGGYNEQFF.

The chain joins TRBV4-1 to TRBJ2-7; D perhaps matches TRBD1 (7 bases). This CDR3 contains 15 residues. The V gene's germline CDR1 is MGHRA and CDR2 YSYEKL. The V gene lost 0 bases and the J gene lost 5 bases, with 14 bases spanning the gap. The CDR3 DNA sequence: TGCGCCAGCAGCCAAGAGGGCAGGGGGGACCACGAGCAGTACTTC. It yields the protein CASSQEGRGDHEQYF.

J is TRBJ1-5 and V is TRBV12-5; TRBD1 might be the D (5 bases). The length of the CDR3 is 15 residues. Germline CDR1 is LGHNT and CDR2 is FRNRAP. Trimming took off 4 bases at V and 1 base at J, with 11 bases between the two ends. The CDR3 DNA reads as TGTGCTAGTGGTTGGGGGACGTCCAGCAATCAGCCCCAGCATTTT. It is translated as CASGWGTSSNQPQHF.

The rearrangement uses TRBV15 and TRBJ1-6; D gene ambiguous. Trimming removed 1 base from V and 8 bases from J, with 15 bases in between. Per the germline V gene, CDR1 is LNHNV and CDR2 is YYDKDF (reference sequence). This CDR3 has 16 amino acids. This CDR3 reads CATSRGPASGDSPLHF. The CDR3 DNA is TGTGCCACCAGCAGAGGCCCGGCTTCAGGCGATTCACCCCTCCACTTT. Full variable domain (remainder filled in from reference TRBV15 and TRBJ1-6): DAMVIQNPRYQVTQFGKPVTLSCSQTLNHNVMYWYQQKSSQAPKLLFHYYDKDFNNEADTPDNFQSRRPNTSFCFLDIRSPGLGDTAMYLCATSRGPASGDSPLHFGNGTRLTVT.

The chain carries TRBV4-1 and TRBJ1-2; D uncertain. This CDR3 spans 15 amino acids. Trimming stripped 4 bases from V and 0 bases from J, with 12 bases between. Germline assignment: CDR1 MGHRA and CDR2 YSYEKL. As DNA, the CDR3 is TGCGCCAGCAGCCGCGTCCCGGTTACTAACTATGGCTACACCTTC. It specifies CASSRVPVTNYGYTF.

The chain has TRBV11-3 and TRBJ2-7; D gene uncertain. Between the trimmed V and J ends, which lost 2 bases and 3 bases, there was a span of 8 bases. Germline V gene sequence: CDR1 SGHNT, CDR2 YENEEA. The CDR3 sequence is 13 residues long. The CDR3 coding sequence is TGTGCCAGCAGCTTAACGGCTGGCTACGAGCAGTACTTC. Its translation is CASSLTAGYEQYF.

In its sample, this clone was seen once. The chain carries TRBV5-1 and TRBJ1-2; D might be TRBD1 (6 bases). This CDR3 is 14 amino acids long. Germline lookup yields CDR1 SGHRS and CDR2 YFSETQ. Trimming shortened V by 0 bases and J by 4 bases, and 10 bases separated the two germline ends. The CDR3 DNA sequence: TGCGCCAGCAGCTTGGACAGGGTTGCCTATGGCTACACCTTC. It encodes CASSLDRVAYGYTF.

This clone was counted only a few times. The chain carries TRBV5-5 and TRBJ2-3; D is unresolved. The germline gives CDR1 SGHKS, CDR2 YYEKEE (reference sequence). This CDR3 is 15 amino acids long. Trimming removed 0 bases at V and 5 bases at J, with 13 bases between. CDR3: CASSLATKNGDTQYF. The CDR3 nucleotides are TGTGCCAGCAGCTTGGCGACCAAAAACGGAGATACGCAGTATTTT.

The chain joins TRBV9 to TRBJ1-3; no clear D gene. Germline V gene data show CDR1 as SGDLS and CDR2 as YYNGEE. Deletions cut 0 bases from V and 4 bases from J, with 5 bases between. The CDR3 is made up of 13 amino acids. The DNA of the CDR3 is TGTGCCAGCAGCGTAGAAGCCGGAAACACCATATATTTT. The encoded protein is CASSVEAGNTIYF.

CDR3 amino acids: CASSFSGTDTQYF. CDR3 coding DNA: TGCGCCAGCAGCTTTTCGGGCACAGATACGCAGTATTTT. V usage is TRBV5-1 and J usage is TRBJ2-3; D is uncertain. Between the trimmed V and J ends, which lost 2 bases and 1 base, there was a span of 5 bases. Germline-derived CDR1 and CDR2 are SGHRS and YFSETQ. This CDR3 has 13 residues. Drawing the rest from reference TRBV5-1 and TRBJ2-3, the complete variable domain is KAGVTQTPRYLIKTRGQQVTLSCSPISGHRSVSWYQQTPGQGLQFLFEYFSETQRNKGNFPGRFSGRQFSNSRSEMNVSTLELGDSALYLCASSFSGTDTQYFGPGTRLTVL.

The chain couples TRBV30 to TRBJ2-7; the match to TRBD1 covers 8 bases. With V trimmed by 5 bases and J by 3 bases, 9 bases remained unmatched. This CDR3 comprises 14 residues. CDR1 is GTSNPN and CDR2 is SVGIG in the germline V gene (reference sequence). For the CDR3, the DNA is TGTGCCTGGGGCCGGTCGGGACAGGTCTACGAGCAGTACTTC. Residues: CAWGRSGQVYEQYF.

The chain couples TRBV5-1 to TRBJ2-2; D remains unclear. Germline V gives CDR1 SGHRS, CDR2 YFSETQ. The CDR3 has 12 amino acids. V lost 6 bases to trimming and J lost 5 bases, with 8 bases between them. Here the CDR3 DNA reads TGCGCCAGCAAAGACCCTACCGGGGAGCTGTTTTTT. Translated: CASKDPTGELFF.

The genes are TRBV5-1 and TRBJ1-2, with TRBD1 matching over 8 bases. The V gene end was trimmed by 0 bases and the J gene end by 7 bases; junction bases not matched to a gene: 5. CDR3 length equals 14 residues. Germline V gives CDR1 SGHRS, CDR2 YFSETQ. The CDR3 DNA reads TGCGCCAGCAGCTTGGTTCTCGGGACAGGTGGCTACACCTTC. It codes for CASSLVLGTGGYTF. The complete variable domain, with remaining parts taken from reference TRBV5-1 and TRBJ1-2, reads KAGVTQTPRYLIKTRGQQVTLSCSPISGHRSVSWYQQTPGQGLQFLFEYFSETQRNKGNFPGRFSGRQFSNSRSEMNVSTLELGDSALYLCASSLVLGTGGYTFGSGTRLTVV.

The chain joins TRBV2 to TRBJ1-6, with TRBD1 matching over 7 bases. The V gene end was trimmed by 5 bases and the J gene end by 0 bases; junction bases not matched to a gene: 7. CDR1 is SNHLY and CDR2 is FYNNEI in the germline V gene. The CDR3 runs 17 residues. CDR3 bases: TGTGCCAGCAGTCGTCGACAGGGAAGCTCCTATAATTCACCCCTCCACTTT. It yields the protein CASSRRQGSSYNSPLHF.

The rearrangement links TRBV5-1 to TRBJ2-6, with D maybe TRBD1 (6 bases). This CDR3 spans 16 amino acids. V dropped 4 bases and J dropped 1 base, with 12 bases sitting between them. The germline gives CDR1 SGHRS, CDR2 YFSETQ. DNA for the CDR3: TGCGCCAGCAGCCCGGGACACCTATCTGGGGCCAACGTCCTGACTTTC. Protein product: CASSPGHLSGANVLTF. Complete variable domain (other parts from reference TRBV5-1 and TRBJ2-6): KAGVTQTPRYLIKTRGQQVTLSCSPISGHRSVSWYQQTPGQGLQFLFEYFSETQRNKGNFPGRFSGRQFSNSRSEMNVSTLELGDSALYLCASSPGHLSGANVLTFGAGSRLTVL.

The table lists this clone with a few counts. J is TRBJ2-5 and V is TRBV15, with D tentatively TRBD1 (6 bases). The CDR3 consists of 15 residues. The germline V and J ends were trimmed by 1 base and 1 base, with 10 bases remaining between them. Germline CDR1 reads LNHNV; CDR2 reads YYDKDF (reference sequence). CDR3 residues: CATSRGGQLQETQYF. The CDR3 DNA follows: TGTGCCACCAGCAGAGGGGGACAACTCCAAGAGACCCAGTACTTC. Full variable domain (rest looked up from reference TRBV15 and TRBJ2-5): DAMVIQNPRYQVTQFGKPVTLSCSQTLNHNVMYWYQQKSSQAPKLLFHYYDKDFNNEADTPDNFQSRRPNTSFCFLDIRSPGLGDTAMYLCATSRGGQLQETQYFGPGTRLLVL.